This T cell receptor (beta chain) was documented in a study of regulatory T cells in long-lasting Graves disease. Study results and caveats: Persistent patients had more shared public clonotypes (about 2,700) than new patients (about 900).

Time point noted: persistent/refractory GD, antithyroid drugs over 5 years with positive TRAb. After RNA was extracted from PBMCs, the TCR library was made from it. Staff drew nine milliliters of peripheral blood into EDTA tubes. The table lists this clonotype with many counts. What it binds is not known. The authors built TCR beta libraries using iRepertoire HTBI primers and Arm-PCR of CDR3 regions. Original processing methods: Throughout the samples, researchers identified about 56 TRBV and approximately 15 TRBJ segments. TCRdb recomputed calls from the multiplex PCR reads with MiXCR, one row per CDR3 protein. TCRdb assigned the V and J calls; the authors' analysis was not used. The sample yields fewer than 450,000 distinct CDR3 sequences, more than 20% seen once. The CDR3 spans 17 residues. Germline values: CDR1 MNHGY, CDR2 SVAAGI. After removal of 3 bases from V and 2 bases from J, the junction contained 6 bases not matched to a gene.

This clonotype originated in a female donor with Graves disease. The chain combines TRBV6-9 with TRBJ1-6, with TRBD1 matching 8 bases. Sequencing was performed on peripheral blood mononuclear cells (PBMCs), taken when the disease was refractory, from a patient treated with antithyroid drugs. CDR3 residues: CASSYTGTGAYNSPLHF. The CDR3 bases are TGTGCCAGCAGTTACACCGGGACAGGAGCCTATAATTCACCCCTCCACTTT.